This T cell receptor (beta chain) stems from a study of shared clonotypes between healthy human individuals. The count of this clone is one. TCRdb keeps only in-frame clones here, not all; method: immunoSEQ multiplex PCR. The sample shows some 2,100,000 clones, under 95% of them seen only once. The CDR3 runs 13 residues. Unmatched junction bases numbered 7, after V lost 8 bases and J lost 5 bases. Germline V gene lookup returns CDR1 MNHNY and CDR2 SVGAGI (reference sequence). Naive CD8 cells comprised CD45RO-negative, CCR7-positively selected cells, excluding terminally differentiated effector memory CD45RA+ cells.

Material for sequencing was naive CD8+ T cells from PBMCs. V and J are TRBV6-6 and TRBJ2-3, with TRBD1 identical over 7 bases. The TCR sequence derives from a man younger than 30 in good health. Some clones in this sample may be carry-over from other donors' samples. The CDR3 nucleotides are TGTGCCAGCTCGCAGGGGGTTAAAGATACGCAGTATTTT. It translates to CASSQGVKDTQYF.